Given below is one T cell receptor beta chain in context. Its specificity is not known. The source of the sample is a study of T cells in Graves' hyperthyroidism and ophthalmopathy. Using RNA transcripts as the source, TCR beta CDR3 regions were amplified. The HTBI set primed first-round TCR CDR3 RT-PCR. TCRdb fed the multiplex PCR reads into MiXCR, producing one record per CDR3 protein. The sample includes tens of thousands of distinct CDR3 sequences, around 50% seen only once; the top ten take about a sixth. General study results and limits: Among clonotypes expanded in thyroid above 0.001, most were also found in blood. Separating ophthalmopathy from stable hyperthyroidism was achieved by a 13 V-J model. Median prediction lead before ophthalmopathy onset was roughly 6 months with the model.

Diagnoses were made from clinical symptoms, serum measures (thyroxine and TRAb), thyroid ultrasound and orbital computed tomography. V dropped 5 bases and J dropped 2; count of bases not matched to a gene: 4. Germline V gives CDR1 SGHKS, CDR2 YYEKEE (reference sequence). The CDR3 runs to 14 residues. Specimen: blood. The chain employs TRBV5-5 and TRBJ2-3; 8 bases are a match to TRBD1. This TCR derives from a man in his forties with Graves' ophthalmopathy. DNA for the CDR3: TGTGCCAGCAGAAGGGACAGGATCACAGATACGCAGTATTTT. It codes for CASRRDRITDTQYF.